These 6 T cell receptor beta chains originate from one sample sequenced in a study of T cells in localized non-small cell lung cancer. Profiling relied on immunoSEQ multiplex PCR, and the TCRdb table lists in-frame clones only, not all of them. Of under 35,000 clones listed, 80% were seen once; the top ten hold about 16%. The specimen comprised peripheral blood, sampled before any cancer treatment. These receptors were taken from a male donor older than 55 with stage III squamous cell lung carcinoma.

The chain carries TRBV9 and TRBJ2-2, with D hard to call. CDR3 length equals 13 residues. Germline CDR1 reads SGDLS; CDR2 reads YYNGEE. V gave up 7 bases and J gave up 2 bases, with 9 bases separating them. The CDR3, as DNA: TGTGCCAGCTCGGTGGAAAACACCGGGGAGCTGTTTTTT. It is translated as CASSVENTGELFF.

CDR3: CASSVDTANTGELFF. As DNA, the CDR3 is TGTGCCAGCAGTGTGGATACCGCGAACACCGGGGAGCTGTTTTTT. This chain uses TRBV6-1 with TRBJ2-2; D is unclear. Per the germline V gene, CDR1 is MNHNS and CDR2 is SASEGT. Between the trimmed V and J ends, which lost 4 bases and 0 bases, there was a span of 9 bases. This CDR3 is built from 15 residues.

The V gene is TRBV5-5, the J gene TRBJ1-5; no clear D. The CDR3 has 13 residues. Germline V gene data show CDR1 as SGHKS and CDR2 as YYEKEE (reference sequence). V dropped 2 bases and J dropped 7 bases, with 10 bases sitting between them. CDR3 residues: CASSLDLPQPQHF. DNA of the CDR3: TGTGCCAGCAGCTTAGACTTGCCGCAGCCCCAGCATTTT.

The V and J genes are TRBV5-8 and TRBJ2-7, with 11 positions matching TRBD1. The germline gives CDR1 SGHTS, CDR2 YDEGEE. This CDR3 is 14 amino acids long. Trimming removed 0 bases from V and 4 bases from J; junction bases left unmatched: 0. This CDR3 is CASSLGDRGYEQYF. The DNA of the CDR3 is TGTGCCAGCAGCTTGGGGGACAGGGGGTACGAGCAGTACTTC.

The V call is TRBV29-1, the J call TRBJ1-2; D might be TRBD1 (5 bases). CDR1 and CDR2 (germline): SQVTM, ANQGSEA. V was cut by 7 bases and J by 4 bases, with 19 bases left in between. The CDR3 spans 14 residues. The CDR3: CSGNIGTDIYGYTF. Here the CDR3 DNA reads TGCAGCGGAAATATTGGGACCGACATCTATGGCTACACCTTC.

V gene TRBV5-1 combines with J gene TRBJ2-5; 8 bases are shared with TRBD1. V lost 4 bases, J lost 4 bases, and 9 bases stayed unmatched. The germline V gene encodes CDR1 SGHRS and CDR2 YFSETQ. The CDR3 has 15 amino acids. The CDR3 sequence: CASSGQGAEGETQYF. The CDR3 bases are TGCGCCAGCAGCGGTCAGGGGGCAGAAGGAGAGACCCAGTACTTC.